The 5 T cell receptor beta chains below come from one sample, sequenced in a study of blood T cell repertoires in COVID-19 (dated by TCRdb to 2018 to 2021). The receptor library was made with the immunoSEQ multiplex PCR assay. TCRdb retrieved this table from immuneACCESS and kept in-frame rearrangements only. Not all clones are present; in checked studies, unresolved V genes account for under half, and no reason is known for the remainder. This sample gives 150,000 to 200,000 clones in total; around nine tenths of them show up just once. The ten largest account for 5% of the sample. The sequencing sample was made of peripheral blood. The receptors originated from a human donor in a cohort sampled during active COVID-19.

The gene calls are TRBV29-1 and TRBJ1-5; perhaps TRBD1 as D (6 bases). In germline, CDR1 is SQVTM, CDR2 ANQGSEA. This CDR3 spans 13 amino acids. Trimming removed 5 bases at V and 0 bases at J, with 8 bases between. The CDR3 bases are TGCAGCGTTAAGGGGGATAGCAATCAGCCCCAGCATTTT. This gives the protein CSVKGDSNQPQHF.

This clone appeared once. The V gene is TRBV11-2, the J gene TRBJ2-4, with D maybe TRBD2 (6 bases). V gave up 4 bases and J gave up 0 bases, with 10 bases separating them. The CDR3 runs 15 residues. Germline-derived CDR1 and CDR2 are SGHAT and FQNNGV. The CDR3 protein is CASSSGRLAKNIQYF. The CDR3 DNA reads TGTGCCAGCAGCTCGGGGAGGCTAGCCAAAAACATTCAGTACTTC.

Of note for this clone: At one of its ends the junction is not consistent with the germline gene, which may arise from a read error. The chain combines TRBV6-2 or TRBV6-3 with TRBJ2-5, with 9 bases fitting TRBD2. Germline V gene sequence: CDR1 MNHEY, CDR2 SVGEGT. The CDR3 runs 17 residues. The CDR3 DNA is TGTGCCAGCAGTAACTCCGCCGCTAGCGGGGACCAAGAGACCCAGTACTTC. Residues: CASSNSAASGDQETQYF.

The V call is TRBV5-1, the J call TRBJ2-2; TRBD2 matches 15 bases. The CDR3 contains 20 residues. Per the germline V gene, CDR1 is SGHRS and CDR2 is YFSETQ. Trimming cost V 3 bases and J 4 bases; bases outside gene matches: 13. DNA for the CDR3: TGCGCCAGCAGCTCCCAGCCGGGACTAGCGGGAGGTAGGGGCACCGGGGAGCTGTTTTTT. Translating it yields CASSSQPGLAGGRGTGELFF.

This clone was observed a single time. The V gene is TRBV7-9, the J gene TRBJ2-1, with 12 bases identical to TRBD2. V lost 2 bases, J lost 3 bases, and 2 bases stayed unmatched. The germline CDR1 and CDR2 sequences are SEHNR and FQNEAQ (reference sequence). The CDR3 extends over 16 amino acids. Here the CDR3 DNA reads TGTGCCAGCAGCTTACTACTAGCGGGAGGCTACAATGAGCAGTTCTTC. It encodes CASSLLLAGGYNEQFF.